This T cell receptor (beta chain) originates from a study of cytomegalovirus exposure and HLA in healthy donors. Study conclusions and caveats: Common viral pathogens (according to a later analysis) appeared linked to several of the most significant clusters. Excluded were some V segments that proved indistinguishable, including TRBV6-2 and TRBV6-3. In a later analysis, V- and J-gene trimming of beta chains associated with a DCLRE1C missense variant, replicated independently.

Note on this clone: What it binds is not known.

PCR was performed using 60 Vbeta and 13 Jbeta primers. Some clones are missing from TCRdb's copy, which holds only in-frame ones; the method was immunoSEQ multiplex PCR. Of 50,000 to 55,000 clones in the sample, 81% were seen once. The germline gives CDR1 SGHRS, CDR2 YFSETQ. Trimming took 0 bases from V and 9 from J; bases not matched to a gene: 10. This CDR3 is built from 16 residues. This chain connects TRBV5-1 to TRBJ2-1; 9 positions match TRBD2. Source material: PBMCs. The clonotype was recovered from a boy between 10 and 17 years old in good health and CMV-seropositive. The CDR3, as DNA: TGCGCCAGCAGCTTGGATCTGGGCGGGGGGGCAGGTGAGCAGTTCTTC. It is translated as CASSLDLGGGAGEQFF.